The 10 T cell receptor beta chains below all came from one sample that was sequenced in a study of blood T cell repertoires in COVID-19. Profiled with immunoSEQ multiplex PCR; TCRdb holds only in-frame clones, not every one. The data hold approximately 440,000 clones, with roughly 88% observed a single time. Source material: PBMCs or T cells enriched from blood (not recorded which). The receptors derive from a man aged 18-30 years who had recovered from COVID-19.

The chain couples TRBV29-1 to TRBJ1-2; the match to TRBD1 covers 8 bases. J gave up 4 bases and V 7 bases, and 8 bases lay outside the gene matches. Germline V gene data show CDR1 as SQVTM and CDR2 as ANQGSEA. The CDR3 runs to 13 residues. CDR3 in DNA: TGCAGCGCTCAGCCCCAGGGGGCCTATGGCTACACCTTC. It codes for CSAQPQGAYGYTF.

The chain couples TRBV5-1 to TRBJ1-6; possible D gene TRBD1, 5 bases. The CDR3 has 17 residues. Between the trimmed V and J ends, which lost 4 bases and 0 bases, there was a span of 14 bases. Per germline, CDR1 SGHRS and CDR2 YFSETQ. This CDR3 is CASSALTANSYNSPLHF. In DNA form, the CDR3 reads TGCGCCAGCAGCGCCTTGACAGCAAACTCCTATAATTCACCCCTCCACTTT.

V and J are TRBV7-8 and TRBJ1-1; 10 bases match TRBD1. Germline trimming cut 5 bases from V and 7 bases from J; bases unmatched to any gene: 10. The V gene's germline CDR1 is SGHVS and CDR2 FQNEAQ. The CDR3 loop spans 15 amino acids. This CDR3 reads CASSPRTGGDSEAFF. DNA of the CDR3: TGTGCCAGCAGCCCCCGGACAGGGGGGGATAGTGAAGCTTTCTTT.

The chain combines TRBV5-1 with TRBJ2-7; D is perhaps TRBD2 (6 bases). The CDR3 runs 13 residues. The germline V and J ends were trimmed by 4 bases and 4 bases, with 12 bases remaining between them. Looked up from germline, CDR1 is SGHRS and CDR2 is YFSETQ. This CDR3 reads CASSPEGPYEQYF. As DNA, the CDR3 is TGCGCCAGCAGCCCGGAGGGTCCATACGAGCAGTACTTC.

The chain combines TRBV3-1 (or the pseudogene TRBV3-2) with TRBJ2-3; TRBD2 matches 11 bases. Germline lookup yields CDR1 LGHDT and CDR2 YNNKEL (reference sequence). The CDR3 spans 15 residues. Trimming took 6 bases from V and 3 from J; bases not matched to a gene: 5. CDR3 in DNA: TGTGCCAGCAGTCTAACTAGCGGGGGAACAGATACGCAGTATTTT. Protein product: CASSLTSGGTDTQYF.

This clone was seen only once. The chain recombines TRBV19 with TRBJ2-1; perhaps TRBD1 as D (8 bases). The V gene's germline CDR1 is LNHDA and CDR2 SQIVND (reference sequence). Trimming took off 7 bases at V and 1 base at J, with 14 bases between the two ends. This CDR3 is 15 amino acids long. The CDR3 loop reads CASKLQGGSYNEQFF. The CDR3 DNA sequence: TGTGCCAGTAAACTACAGGGGGGGTCCTACAATGAGCAGTTCTTC.

The gene calls are TRBV4-2 and TRBJ1-2; 12 nucleotides line up with TRBD1. Losses at the gene ends were 4 bases for V and 7 bases for J; bases not matched to a gene: 7. Germline CDR1 is LGHNA and CDR2 is YNFKEQ. This CDR3 contains 15 residues. The DNA of the CDR3 is TGTGCCAGCAGCCGACCGGGACAGGGGGCGTTTGGCTACACCTTC. Protein sequence: CASSRPGQGAFGYTF.

V usage is TRBV5-5 and J usage is TRBJ1-2, with 9 bases identical to TRBD1. This CDR3 contains 15 residues. Trimming at V came to 4 bases and at J to 4 bases, leaving 8 bases not matched to a gene. Germline-derived CDR1 and CDR2 are SGHKS and YYEKEE (reference sequence). CDR3 DNA: TGTGCCAGCAGCCCCTGGACAGGGGATAGCTATGGCTACACCTTC. Translating it yields CASSPWTGDSYGYTF.

This chain links TRBV18 with TRBJ2-3; TRBD2 agrees at 9 bases. Losses at the gene ends were 3 bases for V and 5 bases for J; bases not matched to a gene: 3. The CDR3 covers 14 residues. The germline gives CDR1 KGHSH, CDR2 LQKENI. The CDR3 region is CASSPSGRQDTQYF. The DNA for the CDR3 is TGTGCCAGCTCACCGAGCGGGAGGCAAGATACGCAGTATTTT.

This clone was seen only once. This chain links TRBV6-6 with TRBJ2-1; 7 positions agree with TRBD1. Germline assignment: CDR1 MNHNY and CDR2 SVGAGI (reference sequence). The junction had 5 bases not matched to a gene; V was cut back by 4 bases and J by 8 bases. There are 13 residues in the CDR3. CDR3: CASSWQGVDEQFF. The DNA of the CDR3 is TGTGCCAGCAGTTGGCAGGGGGTGGATGAGCAGTTCTTC.